The source of this T cell receptor beta chain is a study of graft-versus-host responses after intestinal transplantation. For the study at large: Each of the recipients got a multivisceral, liver-intestinal, or isolated intestinal transplant. Overall study results and limits: Ileal or blood samples showed some GvH clones first, and such clones were also found in recipient marrow. GvH clone levels peaked in circulation, and this peak was associated with early post-transplant HvG declines. When patients had graft-donor T cell macrochimerism, their allografts held high graft-versus-host to host-versus-graft clonal ratios.

As concerns this clone: Its matching antigen is unknown.

Generated by immunoSEQ multiplex PCR, the TCRdb table keeps only in-frame clones and is missing some. Among tens of thousands of clones listed, roughly 95% were seen once. The source of this sequence is a human donor who was the organ donor for an intestinal transplant. The specimen was unstimulated CD8+ T cells sorted from spleen or lymph node cells, collected before transplant.

CDR3: CASSLASEQFF. CDR3 DNA sequence: TGTGCCAGCAGCTTGGCTAGTGAGCAGTTCTTC. V gene TRBV13 combines with J gene TRBJ2-1; D not resolved. Germline V gene sequence: CDR1 PRHDT, CDR2 FYEKMQ (reference sequence). CDR3 length equals 11 residues. The V end lost 3 bases, the J end lost 9 bases, and 6 bases lay between the germline ends.